The present T cell receptor (beta chain) was sequenced within a study of beta chain features in type 1 diabetes. Since all of the isolated RNA was reverse transcribed, expressed TCRB transcripts were what got sequenced. The average output of naive, central memory and regulatory T cell samples was 3 million to 4 million reads. Using immunoSEQ multiplex PCR, the repertoire was profiled, and TCRdb retains in-frame clones only, with some absent. The table has roughly 450,000 clones, about 15% seen once. Findings and caveats of the study: Type 1 diabetes patients had TCRB CDR3s that were shorter (moderately but significantly so) in all four CD4+ subsets. Over-representation of high TCR-expressing cells was a possible consequence of cDNA sequencing.

Germline CDR1 reads SGHRS; CDR2 reads YFSETQ. The CDR3 totals 15 residues. J gave up 2 bases and V 4 bases, and 5 bases lay outside the gene matches. There are a few counts of this clone. Its antigen is not known. By way of CD45RO/CCR7/CD25/CD127/CD95/CD27, the CD4+ regulatory, stem cell-like memory, central memory and naive cells were sorted. The chain is built from TRBV5-1 and TRBJ2-7; 11 bases are shared with TRBD1. This TCR came from a man under 40 in good health. Sequencing used naive CD4+ T cells from blood. The CDR3 here is CASSPRTGGPYEQYF. The CDR3 region has the DNA TGCGCCAGCAGCCCGAGGACAGGGGGCCCCTACGAGCAGTACTTC.